This note documents a single T cell receptor beta chain sequence. Its cognate antigen is unknown. This entry is derived from a study of beta chain features in type 1 diabetes. The isolated RNA, all of it, was reverse transcribed, so expressed TCRB transcripts were what got sequenced. TCRdb's copy holds only in-frame clones and misses some; the assay was immunoSEQ multiplex PCR. The sample consists of around 160,000 clones, roughly 59% of them appearing once. V dropped 1 base and J dropped 4 bases, with 7 bases sitting between them. Germline V gene lookup returns CDR1 PRHDT and CDR2 FYEKMQ (reference sequence). This CDR3 contains 13 residues. Whole-study findings and limits: Within each of all four CD4+ subsets, Type 1 diabetes patients had TCRB CDR3s that were moderately but significantly shorter.

The specimen was naive CD4+ T cells from blood. The TCR was taken from a man aged 25 to 45 with type 1 diabetes. The genes are TRBV13 and TRBJ1-1; D uncertain. The CDR3 is CASSLVRGTEAFF. The CDR3 DNA sequence: TGTGCCAGCAGCTTAGTTCGGGGCACTGAAGCTTTCTTT.